This T cell receptor (beta chain) emerged from a study of T cells in tuberculosis. The time point is: new active TB diagnosis, blood taken before or within 7 days of starting treatment. Trimming pared 4 bases from V and 5 bases from J, leaving 14 bases between. The CDR3 contains 14 residues. Per germline, CDR1 LNHDA and CDR2 SQIVND (reference sequence). Here immunoSEQ multiplex PCR was the method, and the copy in TCRdb shows in-frame clones only, minus some. The data hold about 53,000 clones, with nearly 95% observed a single time. The TCR sequence derives from an adult with tuberculosis. Sequencing was performed on PBMCs, taken at tuberculosis diagnosis. J is TRBJ1-2 and V is TRBV19; the D gene is possibly TRBD1 (5 bases). The CDR3 here is CASSRGRGIYGYTF. CDR3 DNA sequence: TGTGCCAGTAGTAGGGGACGCGGGATATATGGCTACACCTTC.